This T cell receptor beta chain is drawn from a study of OX40 agonist ivuxolimab in advanced cancers. At the level of the study: As their treatment, patients were administered ivuxolimab, an agonistic anti-OX40 (CD134) antibody. Dose-escalation patients' cancers were hepatocellular carcinoma, melanoma, renal cell or head and neck cancer.

Notes on the study in general: At 0.1 to 3.0 mg/kg and by week 6, CD4+ and CD8+ T cells in the blood had expanded clonally. In CD8+ T cells, expanded clones were on average more numerous than in CD4+.

Of note for this clone: Its antigen remains unidentified.

Assay used: immunoSEQ multiplex PCR; TCRdb lists only in-frame clones, some missing. This sample has 55,000 to 70,000 clones; about 86% occur once, and the top ten carry about 0.95%. The CDR3 runs to 15 residues. Trimming took 0 bases from V and 1 from J, leaving 12 bases between them. Germline V gene sequence: CDR1 GTSNPN, CDR2 SVGIG (reference sequence). The chain has TRBV30 and TRBJ1-2; D is possibly TRBD1 (5 bases). This clonotype was sampled from an adult with an advanced solid tumor such as melanoma, head and neck, liver or kidney cancer. Source: CD4+ or CD8+ T cells sorted from blood, taken in a trial of the OX40 agonist ivuxolimab. CDR3 loop: CAWSVGRRDNYGYTF. Written as DNA, the CDR3 is TGTGCCTGGAGTGTTGGTCGCAGGGATAACTATGGCTACACCTTC.